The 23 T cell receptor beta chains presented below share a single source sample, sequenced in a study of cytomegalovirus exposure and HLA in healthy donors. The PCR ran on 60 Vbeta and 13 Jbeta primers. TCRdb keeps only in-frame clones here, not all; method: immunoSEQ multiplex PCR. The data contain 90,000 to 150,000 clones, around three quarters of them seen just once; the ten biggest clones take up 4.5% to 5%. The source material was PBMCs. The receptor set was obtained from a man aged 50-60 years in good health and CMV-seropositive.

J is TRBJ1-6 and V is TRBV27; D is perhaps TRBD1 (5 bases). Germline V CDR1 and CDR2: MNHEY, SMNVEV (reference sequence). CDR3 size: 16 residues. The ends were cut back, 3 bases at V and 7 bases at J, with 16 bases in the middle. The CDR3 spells CASSLSYRSLNSPLHF. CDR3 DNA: TGTGCCAGCAGTTTGTCCTACAGGAGTCTCAATTCACCCCTCCACTTT.

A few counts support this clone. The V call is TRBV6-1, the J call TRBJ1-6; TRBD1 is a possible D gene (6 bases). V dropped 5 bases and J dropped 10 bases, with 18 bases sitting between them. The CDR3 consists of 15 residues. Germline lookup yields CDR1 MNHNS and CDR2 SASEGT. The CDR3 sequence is CASSFRQAGKSPLHF. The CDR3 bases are TGTGCCAGCAGTTTTAGACAGGCAGGCAAATCACCCCTCCACTTT.

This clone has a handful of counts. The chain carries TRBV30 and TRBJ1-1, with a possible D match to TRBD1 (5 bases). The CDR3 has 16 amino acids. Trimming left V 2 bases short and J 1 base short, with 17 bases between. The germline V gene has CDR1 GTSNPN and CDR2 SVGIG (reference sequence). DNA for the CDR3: TGTGCCTGGAGTACCCCGGAGGGGAGGGGGAACACTGAAGCTTTCTTT. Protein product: CAWSTPEGRGNTEAFF.

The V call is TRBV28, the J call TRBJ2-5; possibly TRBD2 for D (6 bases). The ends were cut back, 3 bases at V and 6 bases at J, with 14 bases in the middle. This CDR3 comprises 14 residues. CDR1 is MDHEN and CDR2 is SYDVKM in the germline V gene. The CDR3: CASSFALALKTQYF. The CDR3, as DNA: TGTGCCAGCAGTTTCGCACTAGCTCTGAAGACCCAGTACTTC.

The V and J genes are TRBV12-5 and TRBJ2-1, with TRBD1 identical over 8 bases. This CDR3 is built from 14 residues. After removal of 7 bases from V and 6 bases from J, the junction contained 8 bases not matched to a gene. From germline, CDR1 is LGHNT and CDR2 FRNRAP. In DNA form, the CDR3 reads TGTGCTAGTGCCCTTGACAGGGGAGTCAATGAGCAGTTCTTC. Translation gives CASALDRGVNEQFF. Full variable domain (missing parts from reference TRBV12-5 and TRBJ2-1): DARVTQTPRHKVTEMGQEVTMRCQPILGHNTVFWYRQTMMQGLELLAYFRNRAPLDDSGMPKDRFSAEMPDATLATLKIQPSEPRDSAVYFCASALDRGVNEQFFGPGTRLTVL.

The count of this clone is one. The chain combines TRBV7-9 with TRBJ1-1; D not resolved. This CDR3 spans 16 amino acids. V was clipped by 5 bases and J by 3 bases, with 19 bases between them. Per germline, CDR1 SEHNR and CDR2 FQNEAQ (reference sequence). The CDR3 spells CASSPWGEPKDTEAFF. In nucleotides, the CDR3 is TGTGCCAGCAGCCCCTGGGGAGAGCCAAAGGACACTGAAGCTTTCTTT. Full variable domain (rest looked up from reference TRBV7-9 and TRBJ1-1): DTGVSQNPRHKITKRGQNVTFRCDPISEHNRLYWYRQTLGQGPEFLTYFQNEAQLEKSRLLSDRFSAERPKGSFSTLEIQRTEQGDSAMYLCASSPWGEPKDTEAFFGQGTRLTVV.

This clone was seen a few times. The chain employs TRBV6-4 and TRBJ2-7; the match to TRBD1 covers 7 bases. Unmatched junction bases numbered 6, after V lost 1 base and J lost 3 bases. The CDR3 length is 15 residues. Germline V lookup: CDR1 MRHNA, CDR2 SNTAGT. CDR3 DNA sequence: TGTGCCAGCAGTGACTTTGGGACAGATCTCTACGAGCAGTACTTC. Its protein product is CASSDFGTDLYEQYF.

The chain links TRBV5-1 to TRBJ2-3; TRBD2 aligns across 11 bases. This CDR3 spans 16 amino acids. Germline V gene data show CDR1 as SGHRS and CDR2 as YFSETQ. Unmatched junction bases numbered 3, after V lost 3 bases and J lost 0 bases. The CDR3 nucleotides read TGCGCCAGCAGCTCGGGACTAGCGGAAAGCACAGATACGCAGTATTTT. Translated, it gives CASSSGLAESTDTQYF.

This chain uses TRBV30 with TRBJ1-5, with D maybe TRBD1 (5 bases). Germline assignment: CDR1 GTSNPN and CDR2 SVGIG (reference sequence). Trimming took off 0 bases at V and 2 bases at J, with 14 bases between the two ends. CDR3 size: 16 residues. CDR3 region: CAWSVRGPGRNQPQHF. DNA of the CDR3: TGTGCCTGGAGTGTAAGGGGCCCGGGTCGCAATCAGCCCCAGCATTTT.

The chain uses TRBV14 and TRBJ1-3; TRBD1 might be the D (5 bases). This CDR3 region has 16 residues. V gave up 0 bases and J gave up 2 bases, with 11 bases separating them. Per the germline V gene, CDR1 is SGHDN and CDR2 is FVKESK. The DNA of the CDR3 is TGTGCCAGCAGCCAAGATCTGGGGCCTCCTGGAAACACCATATATTTT. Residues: CASSQDLGPPGNTIYF.

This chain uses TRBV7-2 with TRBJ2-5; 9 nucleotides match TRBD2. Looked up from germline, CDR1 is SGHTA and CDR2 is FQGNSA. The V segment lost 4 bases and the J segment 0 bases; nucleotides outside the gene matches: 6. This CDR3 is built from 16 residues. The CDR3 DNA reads TGTGCCAGCAGCTGGGGGCTAGCGGGGTACCAAGAGACCCAGTACTTC. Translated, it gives CASSWGLAGYQETQYF. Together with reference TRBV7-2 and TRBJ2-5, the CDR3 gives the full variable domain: GAGVSQSPSNKVTEKGKDVELRCDPISGHTALYWYRQSLGQGLEFLIYFQGNSAPDKSGLPSDRFSAERTGGSVSTLTIQRTQQEDSAVYLCASSWGLAGYQETQYFGPGTRLLVL.

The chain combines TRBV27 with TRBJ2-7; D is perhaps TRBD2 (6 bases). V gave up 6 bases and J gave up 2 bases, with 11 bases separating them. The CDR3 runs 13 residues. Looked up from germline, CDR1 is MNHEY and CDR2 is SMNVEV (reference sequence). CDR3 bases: TGTGCCAGCAGCAGGCGGGAACCCTACGAGCAGTACTTC. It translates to CASSRREPYEQYF.

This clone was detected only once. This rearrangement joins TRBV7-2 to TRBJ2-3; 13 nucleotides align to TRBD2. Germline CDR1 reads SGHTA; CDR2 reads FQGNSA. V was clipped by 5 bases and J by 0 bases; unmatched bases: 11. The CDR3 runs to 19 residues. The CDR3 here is CASSRWTSGRTSSTDTQYF. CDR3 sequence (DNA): TGTGCCAGCAGCCGTTGGACTAGCGGGAGAACCTCTAGCACAGATACGCAGTATTTT.

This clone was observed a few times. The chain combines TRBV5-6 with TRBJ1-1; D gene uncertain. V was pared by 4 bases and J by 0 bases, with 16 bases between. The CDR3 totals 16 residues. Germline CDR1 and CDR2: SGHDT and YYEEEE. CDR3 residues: CASSPRYGPMNTEAFF. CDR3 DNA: TGTGCCAGCAGCCCGAGGTACGGCCCCATGAACACTGAAGCTTTCTTT.

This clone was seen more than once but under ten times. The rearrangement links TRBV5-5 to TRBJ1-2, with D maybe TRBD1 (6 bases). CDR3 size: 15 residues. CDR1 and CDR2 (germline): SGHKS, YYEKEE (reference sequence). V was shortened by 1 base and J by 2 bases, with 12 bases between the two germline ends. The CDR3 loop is CASSLSGEWNYGYTF. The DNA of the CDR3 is TGTGCCAGCAGCTTGTCAGGGGAGTGGAACTATGGCTACACCTTC. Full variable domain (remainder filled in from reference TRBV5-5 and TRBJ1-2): DAGVTQSPTHLIKTRGQQVTLRCSPISGHKSVSWYQQVLGQGPQFIFQYYEKEERGRGNFPDRFSARQFPNYSSELNVNALLLGDSALYLCASSLSGEWNYGYTFGSGTRLTVV.

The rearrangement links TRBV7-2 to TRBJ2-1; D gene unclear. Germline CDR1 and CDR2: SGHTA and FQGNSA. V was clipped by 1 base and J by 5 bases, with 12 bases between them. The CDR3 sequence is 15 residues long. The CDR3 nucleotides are TGTGCCAGCAGCTTAGGGCAACCGATTAACAATGAGCAGTTCTTC. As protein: CASSLGQPINNEQFF.

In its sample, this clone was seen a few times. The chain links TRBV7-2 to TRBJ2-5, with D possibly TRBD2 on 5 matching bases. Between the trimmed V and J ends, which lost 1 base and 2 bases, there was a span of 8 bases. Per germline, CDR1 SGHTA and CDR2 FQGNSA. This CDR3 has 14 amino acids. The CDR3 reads CASSLGRQQETQYF. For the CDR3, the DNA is TGTGCCAGCAGCTTAGGGAGGCAGCAAGAGACCCAGTACTTC.

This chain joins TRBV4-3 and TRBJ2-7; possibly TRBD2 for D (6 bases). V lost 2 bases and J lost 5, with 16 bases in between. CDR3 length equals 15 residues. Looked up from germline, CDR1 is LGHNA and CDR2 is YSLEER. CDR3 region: CASSQFSGASNEQYF. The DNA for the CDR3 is TGCGCCAGCAGCCAATTTTCGGGAGCGTCCAACGAGCAGTACTTC.

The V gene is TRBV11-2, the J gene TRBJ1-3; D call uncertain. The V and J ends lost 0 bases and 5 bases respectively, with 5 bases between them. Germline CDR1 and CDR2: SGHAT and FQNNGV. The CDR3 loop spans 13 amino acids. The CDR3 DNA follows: TGTGCCAGCAGCTTAGACAGAAGAAACACCATATATTTT. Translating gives CASSLDRRNTIYF.

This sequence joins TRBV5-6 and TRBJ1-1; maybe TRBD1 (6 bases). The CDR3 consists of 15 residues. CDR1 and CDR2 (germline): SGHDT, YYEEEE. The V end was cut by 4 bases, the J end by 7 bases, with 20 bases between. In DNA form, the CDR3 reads TGTGCCAGCAGCCCCCTACGGGGGGCGGTGGGTGAAGCTTTCTTT. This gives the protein CASSPLRGAVGEAFF.

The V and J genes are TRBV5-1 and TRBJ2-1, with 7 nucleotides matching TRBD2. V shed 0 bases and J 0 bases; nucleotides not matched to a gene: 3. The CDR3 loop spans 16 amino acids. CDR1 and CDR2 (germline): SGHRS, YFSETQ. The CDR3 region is CASSLAGGSSYNEQFF. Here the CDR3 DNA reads TGCGCCAGCAGCTTGGCCGGCGGGAGCTCCTACAATGAGCAGTTCTTC.

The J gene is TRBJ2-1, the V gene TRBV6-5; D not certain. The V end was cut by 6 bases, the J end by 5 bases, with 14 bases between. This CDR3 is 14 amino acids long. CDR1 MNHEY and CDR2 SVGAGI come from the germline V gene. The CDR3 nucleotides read TGTGCCAGCAGGATCGGCGGATCCGACAATGAGCAGTTCTTC. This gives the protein CASRIGGSDNEQFF.

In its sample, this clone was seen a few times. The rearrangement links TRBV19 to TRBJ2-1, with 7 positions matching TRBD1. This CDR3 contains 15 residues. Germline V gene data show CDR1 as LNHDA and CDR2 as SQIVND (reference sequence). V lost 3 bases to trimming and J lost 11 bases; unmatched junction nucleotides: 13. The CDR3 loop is CASSIRTGYYMKQFF. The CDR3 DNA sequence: TGTGCCAGTAGTATCCGGACAGGATACTACATGAAGCAGTTCTTC.